This entry describes one TCR beta chain. Antigen specificity is unknown. The authors prepared UMI-labeled TRB cDNA libraries by 5' RACE. Following a re-call of the 5' RACE reads, TCRdb has one entry per CDR3 protein and lacks DNA. This sample contains about 94,000 distinct CDR3 sequences. The data belong to a study of CXCR3-negative and CXCR3-positive naive CD8 T cells. Regarding the study as a whole: Surface CD5 matched across naive subsets, and TRB CDR3 properties served to infer TCR strength. Relative to CXCR3-negative naive cells, CXCR3-positive naive cells had more hydrophobic TRB CDR3s.

This CDR3 contains 16 residues. In germline, CDR1 is MRHNA, CDR2 SNTAGT. Cells classed as naive CD8+ T cells were CD45RO-CCR7+CD27+CD95-. V is TRBV6-4 and J is TRBJ2-3; TCRdb outputs TRBD2, but without DNA this stays unchecked. The clonotype comes from a human donor in good health. Some clones in this sample may be carry-over from other donors' samples. Sample: naive CXCR3+ CD8+ T cells from blood. Regarding subset: CD45RO-CCR7+CD27+CD95- naive CD8+ T cells expressing CXCR3 (TNR3+). CDR3 residues: CASSDSAGGSTDTQYF.